The 22 T cell receptor beta chains reported below all come from one sample, sequenced in a study of cytomegalovirus exposure and HLA in healthy donors. Vbeta (60) and Jbeta (13) primers were used in the PCR. Sequencing used immunoSEQ multiplex PCR; TCRdb keeps in-frame clones, though not all of them. In the table there are 130,000 to 150,000 clones, about 85% of which are singletons. The material sequenced was PBMCs. The receptors were gathered from a female donor in good health and CMV-seronegative.

This clone was detected only a few times. The J gene is TRBJ2-3, the V gene TRBV19; 9 nucleotides agree with TRBD1. Germline CDR1 LNHDA, CDR2 SQIVND (reference sequence). The trim removed 7 bases at V and 11 bases at J, leaving 7 bases unmatched. The CDR3 is 12 amino acids. The CDR3 loop is CASTQGQGLQYF. CDR3 in DNA: TGTGCCAGTACCCAGGGACAGGGCCTGCAGTATTTT.

The chain combines TRBV9 with TRBJ2-1; 7 nucleotides agree with TRBD2. Trimming at V came to 0 bases and at J to 4 bases, leaving 7 bases not matched to a gene. Germline values: CDR1 SGDLS, CDR2 YYNGEE. The CDR3 loop spans 16 amino acids. CDR3 amino acids: CASSVVPSGPYNEQFF. DNA of the CDR3: TGTGCCAGCAGCGTAGTCCCTAGCGGCCCTTACAATGAGCAGTTCTTC.

The table lists this clone with many counts. V and J are TRBV6-1 and TRBJ1-4; D gene uncertain. The CDR3 totals 14 residues. V was trimmed by 6 bases and J by 7 bases, leaving 15 bases between them. Germline CDR1 reads MNHNS; CDR2 reads SASEGT. DNA for the CDR3: TGTGCCAGCAGCCCCATCTCCCGGAGTGAAAAACTGTTTTTT. This translates into CASSPISRSEKLFF.

This clone has just one count. The chain is built from TRBV11-1 and TRBJ1-2; TRBD1 agrees at 7 bases. The J segment lost 6 bases and the V segment lost 3 bases, leaving 1 base of the junction unmatched. Germline V gives CDR1 SGHAT, CDR2 FQDESV (reference sequence). The CDR3 consists of 12 residues. In nucleotides, the CDR3 is TGTGCCAGCAGCTTGACAGGGAATGGCTACACCTTC. Translating it yields CASSLTGNGYTF.

The chain employs TRBV11-2 and TRBJ1-2; tentative D call: TRBD1 (5 bases). This CDR3 has 15 residues. CDR1 and CDR2 from the germline V gene are SGHAT and FQNNGV. The ends were cut back, 0 bases at V and 5 bases at J, with 13 bases in the middle. This chain's CDR3 is CASSLDGRVVYGYTF. The CDR3 DNA is TGTGCCAGCAGCTTAGATGGCAGGGTCGTATATGGCTACACCTTC.

This clone was counted only a few times. The chain is built from TRBV7-9 and TRBJ2-1; no clear D. Germline CDR1 SEHNR, CDR2 FQNEAQ (reference sequence). There are 11 residues in the CDR3. V was trimmed by 4 bases and J by 5 bases, leaving 3 bases between them. The CDR3 DNA follows: TGTGCCAGCAGCTCGGACAATGAGCAGTTCTTC. Residues: CASSSDNEQFF.

This clone has more than one count but fewer than ten. The chain links TRBV23-1 to TRBJ1-1; D uncertain. TRBV23-1 is an ORF, with its function uncertain. The CDR3 covers 15 residues. V was shortened by 0 bases and J by 5 bases, with 13 bases between the two germline ends. The CDR3 loop is CASSQSVFLVTEAFF. CDR3 nucleotides: TGCGCCAGCAGTCAATCTGTTTTTTTAGTAACTGAAGCTTTCTTT.

The J gene is TRBJ2-2, the V gene TRBV4-3; D is possibly TRBD1 (5 bases). CDR1 is LGHNA, CDR2 YSLEER, per germline. The V gene lost 1 base and the J gene lost 4 bases, with 10 bases spanning the gap. The CDR3 spans 15 residues. CDR3 amino acids: CASSQAGHLTGELFF. The CDR3 DNA follows: TGCGCCAGCAGCCAAGCAGGGCATCTCACCGGGGAGCTGTTTTTT.

This clone was counted between two and nine times. The chain couples TRBV2 to TRBJ1-1; 9 nucleotides match TRBD1. CDR3 length: 13 amino acids. Germline V gene sequence: CDR1 SNHLY, CDR2 FYNNEI. Unmatched junction bases numbered 8, after V lost 8 bases and J lost 7 bases. The CDR3 region is CASGPTGQGEAFF. The DNA for the CDR3 is TGTGCCAGCGGTCCAACGGGACAGGGTGAAGCTTTCTTT.

The chain links TRBV5-1 to TRBJ2-7; 7 bases align to TRBD2. The CDR3 extends over 19 amino acids. Germline trimming cut 0 bases from V and 0 bases from J; bases unmatched to any gene: 15. Per the germline V gene, CDR1 is SGHRS and CDR2 is YFSETQ. CDR3 in DNA: TGCGCCAGCAGCTTGGCCTTAAGGGCGGGGGACCGCCTCTCCTACGAGCAGTACTTC. As protein: CASSLALRAGDRLSYEQYF.

The V gene is TRBV25-1, the J gene TRBJ2-7; TRBD2 matches 7 bases. CDR3 length: 12 amino acids. Germline values: CDR1 MGHDK, CDR2 SYGVNS. With V trimmed by 7 bases and J by 7 bases, 7 bases remained unmatched. The CDR3 is CASNAGVGEQYF. The CDR3 DNA follows: TGTGCCAGCAATGCGGGAGTGGGGGAGCAGTACTTC.

The chain carries TRBV13 and TRBJ2-5, with D possibly TRBD1 on 5 matching bases. CDR3 size: 14 residues. The germline V gene encodes CDR1 PRHDT and CDR2 FYEKMQ (reference sequence). The V and J ends lost 3 bases and 4 bases respectively, with 12 bases between them. The CDR3 sequence: CASSFKKRGETQYF. The DNA of the CDR3 is TGTGCCAGCAGCTTTAAAAAAAGGGGAGAGACCCAGTACTTC.

This clone was found once. The chain is built from TRBV5-8 and TRBJ1-4, with 7 bases matching TRBD1. This CDR3 is built from 15 residues. V shed 4 bases, J shed 6 bases, and the junction held 9 bases outside the gene matches. The germline CDR1 and CDR2 sequences are SGHTS and YDEGEE. DNA for the CDR3: TGTGCCAGCAGCAAGGGGACAGTAGACCATGAAAAACTGTTTTTT. This sequence encodes CASSKGTVDHEKLFF.

This rearrangement joins TRBV7-2 to TRBJ1-1; 7 positions agree with TRBD1. Germline V CDR1 and CDR2: SGHTA, FQGNSA. This CDR3 comprises 14 residues. Losses at the gene ends were 5 bases for V and 4 bases for J; bases not matched to a gene: 7. CDR3: CASSTGQAGTEAFF. The CDR3 DNA sequence: TGTGCCAGCAGCACCGGACAGGCTGGCACTGAAGCTTTCTTT.

The chain joins TRBV9 to TRBJ1-4; tentatively, D is TRBD1 (6 bases). The V end was cut by 4 bases, the J end by 8 bases, with 18 bases between. CDR1 SGDLS and CDR2 YYNGEE come from the germline V gene. The CDR3 runs to 15 residues. CDR3 in DNA: TGTGCCAGCAGCCCAGATGGGGGGGCAGGGGAAAAACTGTTTTTT. This gives the protein CASSPDGGAGEKLFF. Based on the CDR3 plus reference TRBV9 and TRBJ1-4, the full variable domain is DSGVTQTPKHLITATGQRVTLRCSPRSGDLSVYWYQQSLDQGLQFLIQYYNGEERAKGNILERFSAQQFPDLHSELNLSSLELGDSALYFCASSPDGGAGEKLFFGSGTQLSVL.

In the case of this clone: The same CDR3 is also encoded by other DNA sequences in this sample. J is TRBJ2-3 and V is TRBV7-2, with D tentatively TRBD2 (5 bases). Germline CDR1 and CDR2: SGHTA and FQGNSA. The CDR3 contains 14 residues. Trimming pared 1 base from V and 3 bases from J, leaving 8 bases between. CDR3 in amino acids: CASSLDRGTDTQYF. Written as DNA, the CDR3 is TGTGCCAGCAGCTTAGATCGGGGAACAGATACGCAGTATTTT.

This rearrangement joins TRBV30 to TRBJ2-5; 10 positions match TRBD2. Unmatched junction bases numbered 6, after V lost 4 bases and J lost 1 base. CDR3 size: 15 residues. CDR1 is GTSNPN, CDR2 SVGIG, per germline (reference sequence). The DNA for the CDR3 is TGTGCCTGGACTAGCGGGAGCGTGAGCCAAGAGACCCAGTACTTC. It yields the protein CAWTSGSVSQETQYF.

This chain links TRBV4-1 with TRBJ1-2, with 8 bases identical to TRBD1. This CDR3 has 13 residues. The junction had 2 bases not matched to a gene; V was cut back by 3 bases and J by 5 bases. Germline values: CDR1 MGHRA, CDR2 YSYEKL. The CDR3 nucleotides are TGCGCCAGCAGCCAGGACAGGGTTTATGGCTACACCTTC. Its protein is CASSQDRVYGYTF.

This clone occurred a few times. The V gene is TRBV28, the J gene TRBJ1-5, with D possibly being TRBD1 (5 bases). Trimming removed 4 bases from V and 2 bases from J, with 9 bases in between. The CDR3 covers 14 residues. CDR1 is MDHEN and CDR2 is SYDVKM in the germline V gene. CDR3 nucleotides: TGTGCCAGCAGTTCGGGCAGGGGCAATCAGCCCCAGCATTTT. It specifies CASSSGRGNQPQHF.

V gene TRBV4-3 combines with J gene TRBJ2-5; 7 nucleotides match TRBD2. The J call may be mistaken, given a closer DNA end match to TRBJ2-7. Germline CDR1 is LGHNA and CDR2 is YSLEER. The CDR3 length is 14 residues. The CDR3 region is CASSFTAGASEQYF. CDR3 coding DNA: TGCGCCAGCAGCTTCACGGCGGGAGCTAGCGAGCAGTACTTC.

This sequence joins TRBV9 and TRBJ2-3; TRBD2 matches at 10 bases. V lost 2 bases to trimming and J lost 5 bases; unmatched junction nucleotides: 8. Germline CDR1 is SGDLS and CDR2 is YYNGEE. This CDR3 contains 16 residues. CDR3 nucleotide sequence: TGTGCCAGCAGCGTTGAACTAGCGGGATATCTAGATACGCAGTATTTT. It encodes CASSVELAGYLDTQYF.

The count of this clone is one. The chain links TRBV11-3 to TRBJ2-1; TRBD2 matches 9 bases. The CDR3 covers 17 residues. Germline CDR1 is SGHNT and CDR2 is YENEEA. J was trimmed by 2 bases and V by 5 bases; bases with no gene match: 10. CDR3 residues: CASSGTSPSGAYNEQFF. The CDR3 nucleotides read TGTGCCAGCAGCGGGACTAGCCCCTCAGGGGCCTACAATGAGCAGTTCTTC.